This TCR beta chain was sequenced for a study of blood T cells in healthy people across ages. Germline V gene sequence: CDR1 DFQATT, CDR2 SNEGSKA (reference sequence). The V end was cut by 4 bases, the J end by 7 bases, with 13 bases between. The CDR3 has 13 residues. Combining a sample-barcoded 5' primer with a J-beta primer mix, a second PCR ran for roughly 7 to 12 cycles. TCRdb ran MiXCR on the 5' RACE reads and lists one entry per CDR3 protein. The repertoire holds 550,000 to 600,000 distinct CDR3 sequences, with 27% as singletons. The sequence derives from a woman aged 70-85 years in good health. The chain carries TRBV20-1 and TRBJ1-4; no reliable D call. Sequencing was carried out using blood. The DNA of the CDR3 is TGCAGTGCTAACAAGGGCTGGGGTGAAAAACTGTTTTTT. Protein: CSANKGWGEKLFF.